This T cell receptor (beta chain) is from a study of T cell responses to AZD1222 COVID-19 vaccine. The count of this clone is one. Its specificity is not known. Sequencing used immunoSEQ multiplex PCR; TCRdb keeps in-frame clones, though not all of them. The profile shows about 76,000 clones, about 88% of them singletons. Study results and caveats: Donors were chiefly white British, with a greater number of females, and clonal diversity was perhaps underestimated.

This CDR3 has 14 residues. V was clipped by 4 bases and J by 2 bases, with 11 bases between them. Germline lookup yields CDR1 SGHRS and CDR2 YFSETQ. V and J are TRBV5-1 and TRBJ2-3; tentatively, D is TRBD1 (6 bases). This specimen was peripheral blood, taken on day 0 of AZD1222 vaccination. The clonotype was recovered from an adult in good health. The CDR3 bases are TGCGCCAGCAGCCCTGGACAGCACACAGATACGCAGTATTTT. Translation gives CASSPGQHTDTQYF.